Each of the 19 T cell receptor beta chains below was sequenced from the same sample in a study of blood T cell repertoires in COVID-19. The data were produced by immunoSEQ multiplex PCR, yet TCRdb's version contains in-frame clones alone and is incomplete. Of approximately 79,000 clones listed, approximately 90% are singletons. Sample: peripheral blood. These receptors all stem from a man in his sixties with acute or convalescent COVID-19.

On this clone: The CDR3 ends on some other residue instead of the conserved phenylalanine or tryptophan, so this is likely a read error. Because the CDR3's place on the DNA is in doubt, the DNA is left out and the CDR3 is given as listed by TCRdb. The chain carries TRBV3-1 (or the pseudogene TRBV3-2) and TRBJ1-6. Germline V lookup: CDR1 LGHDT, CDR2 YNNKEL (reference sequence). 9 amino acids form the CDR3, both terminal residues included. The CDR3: CASSQASSL.

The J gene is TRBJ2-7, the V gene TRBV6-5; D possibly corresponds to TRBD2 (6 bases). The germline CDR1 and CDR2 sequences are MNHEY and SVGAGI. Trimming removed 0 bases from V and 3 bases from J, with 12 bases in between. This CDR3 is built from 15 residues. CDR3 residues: CASSYSFGTVYEQYF. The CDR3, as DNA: TGTGCCAGCAGTTACTCGTTCGGGACTGTCTACGAGCAGTACTTC.

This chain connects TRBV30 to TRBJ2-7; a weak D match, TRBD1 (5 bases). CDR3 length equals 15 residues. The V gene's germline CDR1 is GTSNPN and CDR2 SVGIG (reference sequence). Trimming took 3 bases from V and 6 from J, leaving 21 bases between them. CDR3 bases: TGTGCCTGGAGCCCTTTTTCGGCAGCAAGGGGCGAGCAGTACTTC. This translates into CAWSPFSAARGEQYF.

Written as DNA, the CDR3 is TGTGCCAGCAGTTTATTGTCCCGGGACAGCCTTTATCAGCCCCAGCATTTT. Translated: CASSLLSRDSLYQPQHF. This sequence joins TRBV28 and TRBJ1-5, with 7 bases aligning to TRBD1. Germline V lookup: CDR1 MDHEN, CDR2 SYDVKM. The CDR3 consists of 17 residues. The V gene end was trimmed by 1 base and the J gene end by 5 bases; junction bases not matched to a gene: 11. The complete variable domain, with remaining parts taken from reference TRBV28 and TRBJ1-5, reads DVKVTQSSRYLVKRTGEKVFLECVQDMDHENMFWYRQDPGLGLRLIYFSYDVKMKEKGDIPEGYSVSREKKERFSLILESASTNQTSMYLCASSLLSRDSLYQPQHFGDGTRLSIL.

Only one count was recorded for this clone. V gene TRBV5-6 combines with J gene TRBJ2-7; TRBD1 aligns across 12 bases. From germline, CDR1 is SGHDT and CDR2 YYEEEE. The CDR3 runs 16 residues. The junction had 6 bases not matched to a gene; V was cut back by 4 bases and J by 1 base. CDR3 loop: CASSTGTGGLSYEQYF. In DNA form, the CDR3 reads TGTGCCAGCAGCACTGGGACAGGGGGCCTTTCCTACGAGCAGTACTTC.

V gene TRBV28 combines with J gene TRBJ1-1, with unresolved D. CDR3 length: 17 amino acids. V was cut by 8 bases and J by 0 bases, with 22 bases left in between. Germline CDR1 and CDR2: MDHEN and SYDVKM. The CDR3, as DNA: TGTGCCAGCCTGACATCTGATATCGCGGGGATGAACACTGAAGCTTTCTTT. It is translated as CASLTSDIAGMNTEAFF.

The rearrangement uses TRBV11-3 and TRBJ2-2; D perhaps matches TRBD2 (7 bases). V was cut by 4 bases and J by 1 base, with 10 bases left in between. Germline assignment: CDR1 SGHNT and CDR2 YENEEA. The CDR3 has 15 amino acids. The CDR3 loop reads CASSSRGGNTGELFF. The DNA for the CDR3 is TGTGCCAGCAGCTCGAGGGGGGGGAACACCGGGGAGCTGTTTTTT.

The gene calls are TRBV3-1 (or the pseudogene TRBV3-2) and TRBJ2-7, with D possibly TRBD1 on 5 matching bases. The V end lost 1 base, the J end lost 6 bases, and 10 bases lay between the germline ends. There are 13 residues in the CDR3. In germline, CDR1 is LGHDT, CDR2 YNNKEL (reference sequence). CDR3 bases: TGTGCCAGCAGCCAAGTACAGGATGGCGAGCAGTACTTC. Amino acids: CASSQVQDGEQYF.

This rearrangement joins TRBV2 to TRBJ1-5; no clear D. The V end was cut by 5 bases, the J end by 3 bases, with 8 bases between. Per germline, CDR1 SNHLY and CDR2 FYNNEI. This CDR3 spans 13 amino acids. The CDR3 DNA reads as TGTGCCAGCAGTTTAGACAACAATCAGCCCCAGCATTTT. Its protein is CASSLDNNQPQHF.

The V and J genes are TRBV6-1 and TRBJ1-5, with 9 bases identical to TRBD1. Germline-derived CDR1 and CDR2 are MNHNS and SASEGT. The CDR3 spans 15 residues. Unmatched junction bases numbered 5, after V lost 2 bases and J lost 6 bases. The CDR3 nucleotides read TGTGCCAGCAGTGAAATGACAGGGGGTGGTCAGCCCCAGCATTTT. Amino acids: CASSEMTGGGQPQHF.

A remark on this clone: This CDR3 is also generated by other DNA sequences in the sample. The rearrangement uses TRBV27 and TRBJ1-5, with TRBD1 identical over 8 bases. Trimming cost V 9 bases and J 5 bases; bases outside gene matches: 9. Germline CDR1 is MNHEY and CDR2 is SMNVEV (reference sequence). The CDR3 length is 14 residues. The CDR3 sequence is CASTGTGGDQPQHF. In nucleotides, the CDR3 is TGTGCCAGTACTGGGACAGGAGGAGATCAGCCCCAGCATTTT.

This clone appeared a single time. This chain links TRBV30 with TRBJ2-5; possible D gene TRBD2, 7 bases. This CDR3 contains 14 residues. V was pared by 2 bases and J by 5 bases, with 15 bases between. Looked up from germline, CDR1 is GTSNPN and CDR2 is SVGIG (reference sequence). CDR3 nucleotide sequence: TGTGCCTGGAGTTGGGGGGGGCAGGAGGAGACCCAGTACTTC. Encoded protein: CAWSWGGQEETQYF.

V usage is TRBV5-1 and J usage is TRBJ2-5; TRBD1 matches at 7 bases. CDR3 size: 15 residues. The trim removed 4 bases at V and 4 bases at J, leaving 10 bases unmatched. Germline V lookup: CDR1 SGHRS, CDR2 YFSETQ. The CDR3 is CASSPTDRVGETQYF. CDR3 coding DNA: TGCGCCAGCAGCCCGACAGACAGGGTTGGAGAGACCCAGTACTTC.

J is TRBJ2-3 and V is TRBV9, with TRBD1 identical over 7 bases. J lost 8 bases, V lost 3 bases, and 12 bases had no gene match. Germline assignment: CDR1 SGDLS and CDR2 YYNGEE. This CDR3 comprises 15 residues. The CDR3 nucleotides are TGTGCCAGCAGCGCTGGCAGGGGGAGTGCGGTTACGCAGTATTTT. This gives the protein CASSAGRGSAVTQYF.

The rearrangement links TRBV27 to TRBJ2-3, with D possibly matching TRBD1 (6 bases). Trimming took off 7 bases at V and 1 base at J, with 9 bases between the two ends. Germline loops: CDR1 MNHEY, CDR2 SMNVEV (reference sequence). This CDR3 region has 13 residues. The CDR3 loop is CASKAGGTDTQYF. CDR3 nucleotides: TGTGCCAGCAAGGCAGGGGGCACAGATACGCAGTATTTT.

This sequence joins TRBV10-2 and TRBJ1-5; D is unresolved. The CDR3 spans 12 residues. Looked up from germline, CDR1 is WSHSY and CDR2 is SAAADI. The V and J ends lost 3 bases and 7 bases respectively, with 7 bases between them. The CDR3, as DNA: TGCGCCAGCAGTGACCTGGGCCAGCCCCAGCATTTT. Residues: CASSDLGQPQHF.

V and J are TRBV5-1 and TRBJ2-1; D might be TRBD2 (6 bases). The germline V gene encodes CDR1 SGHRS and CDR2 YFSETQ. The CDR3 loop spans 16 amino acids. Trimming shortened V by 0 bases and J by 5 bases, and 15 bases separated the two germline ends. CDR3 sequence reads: CASSLAGAGRNNEQFF. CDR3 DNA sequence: TGCGCCAGCAGCTTGGCCGGGGCGGGGAGGAACAATGAGCAGTTCTTC.

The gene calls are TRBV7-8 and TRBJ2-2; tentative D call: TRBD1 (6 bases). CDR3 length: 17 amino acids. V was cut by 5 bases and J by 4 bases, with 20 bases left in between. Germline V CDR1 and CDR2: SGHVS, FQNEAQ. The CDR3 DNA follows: TGTGCCAGCAGCGCCCGGACAGAATCCGTTCGCACCGGGGAGCTGTTTTTT. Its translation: CASSARTESVRTGELFF.

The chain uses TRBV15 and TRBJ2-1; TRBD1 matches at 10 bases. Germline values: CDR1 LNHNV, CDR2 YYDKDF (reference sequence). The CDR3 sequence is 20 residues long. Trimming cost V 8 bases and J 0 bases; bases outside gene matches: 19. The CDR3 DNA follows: TGTGCCACCCTACTCCTCTGGACAGGGGGGGGGACTAGCTCCTACAATGAGCAGTTCTTC. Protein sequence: CATLLLWTGGGTSSYNEQFF.